This entry concerns a single TCR beta chain. Antigen specificity is unknown. This entry belongs to a study of T cell responses to AZD1222 COVID-19 vaccine. TCRdb's table, derived via immunoSEQ multiplex PCR, lists solely in-frame clones and lacks some. The sample lists over 100,000 clones; approximately 94% were seen once. Study-wide results and limits: Donor demographics were predominantly white British with a female majority; clonal diversity may be underestimated.

The sequence derives from an adult in good health. The sample here was peripheral blood, taken on day 0 of AZD1222 vaccination.

This CDR3 is CASSDRGVAEAFF. The CDR3 coding sequence is TGCGCCAGCAGTGATCGGGGGGTCGCTGAAGCTTTCTTT. This chain connects TRBV10-1 to TRBJ1-1; possible D gene TRBD1, 5 bases. CDR1 is WNHNN and CDR2 is SYGVQD in the germline V gene (reference sequence). With 3 bases removed from V and 6 bases from J, the gap between germline ends came to 11 bases. This CDR3 is built from 13 residues.